Presented here are 31 T cell receptor beta chains from one specimen sequenced in a study of blood T cell repertoires in COVID-19. Sequenced by immunoSEQ multiplex PCR; TCRdb stores in-frame clones only, minus some. The repertoire holds over 120,000 clones, roughly 81% seen once, with 9% to 10% in the top ten. The sequencing sample was made of peripheral blood. The receptors were sampled from a woman in her fifties or sixties with active or convalescent COVID-19.

The chain is built from TRBV6-1 and TRBJ2-7; tentatively, D is TRBD1 (5 bases). This CDR3 has 14 residues. Trimming removed 8 bases from V and 0 bases from J, with 14 bases in between. The germline CDR1 and CDR2 sequences are MNHNS and SASEGT. CDR3 bases: TGTGCCAGCCGAGTCTCAGGGTACTCCTACGAGCAGTACTTC. Its translation is CASRVSGYSYEQYF.

This rearrangement joins TRBV7-2 to TRBJ1-2, with 10 bases that match TRBD1. The junction had 6 bases not matched to a gene; V was cut back by 1 base and J by 4 bases. The CDR3 is 16 amino acids. The germline CDR1 and CDR2 sequences are SGHTA and FQGNSA. CDR3 coding DNA: TGTGCCAGCAGCTTAGGCGGGACAGGGGCAGGCTATGGCTACACCTTC. This translates into CASSLGGTGAGYGYTF.

The chain uses TRBV7-6 and TRBJ1-2, with TRBD1 matching 7 bases. The CDR3 runs 13 residues. CDR1 is SGHVS, CDR2 FNYEAQ, per germline. With 4 bases clipped from V and 4 bases from J, the junction kept 3 bases outside the gene matches. CDR3 residues: CASSSGGAYGYTF. The CDR3 bases are TGTGCCAGCAGCTCAGGGGGTGCCTATGGCTACACCTTC.

The chain recombines TRBV11-2 with TRBJ2-7; D is unclear. The ends were cut back, 5 bases at V and 5 bases at J, with 7 bases in the middle. Germline-derived CDR1 and CDR2 are SGHAT and FQNNGV. CDR3 size: 11 residues. In nucleotides, the CDR3 is TGTGCCAGCAGCGTCCTCCACGAGCAGTACTTC. It yields the protein CASSVLHEQYF.

The chain joins TRBV4-2 to TRBJ2-3, with D possibly TRBD2 on 6 matching bases. The CDR3 extends over 14 amino acids. V was cut by 1 base and J by 1 base, with 6 bases left in between. Germline V gene data show CDR1 as LGHNA and CDR2 as YNFKEQ. CDR3 sequence reads: CASSQAGGTDTQYF. CDR3 DNA: TGTGCCAGCAGCCAAGCGGGGGGCACAGATACGCAGTATTTT.

The gene calls are TRBV6-5 and TRBJ1-5, with D possibly matching TRBD1 (5 bases). Trimming pared 7 bases from V and 5 bases from J, leaving 15 bases between. Per germline, CDR1 MNHEY and CDR2 SVGAGI. The CDR3 totals 14 residues. This CDR3 is CASKPPGPDQPQHF. The CDR3 region has the DNA TGTGCCAGCAAGCCCCCAGGGCCAGATCAGCCCCAGCATTTT.

The chain combines TRBV5-4 with TRBJ2-4; a weak D match, TRBD2 (6 bases). Germline assignment: CDR1 SGHNT and CDR2 YYREEE (reference sequence). The CDR3 sequence is 16 residues long. The V end was cut by 0 bases, the J end by 2 bases, with 12 bases between. The DNA for the CDR3 is TGTGCCAGCAGCTTGGGGGGGGAAGTGACCAAAAACATTCAGTACTTC. Translated, it gives CASSLGGEVTKNIQYF. The variable domain in full, with the rest retrieved from reference TRBV5-4 and TRBJ2-4, is ETGVTQSPTHLIKTRGQQVTLRCSSQSGHNTVSWYQQALGQGPQFIFQYYREEENGRGNFPPRFSGLQFPNYSSELNVNALELDDSALYLCASSLGGEVTKNIQYFGAGTRLSVL.

This clone has a handful of counts. The chain joins TRBV4-3 to TRBJ2-1; a weak D match, TRBD2 (6 bases). The CDR3 spans 16 residues. The germline V gene has CDR1 LGHNA and CDR2 YSLEER. Trimming removed 1 base from V and 5 bases from J, with 15 bases in between. This CDR3 is CASSQVIGSLHNEQFF. As DNA, the CDR3 is TGCGCCAGCAGCCAAGTCATCGGGAGTCTACACAATGAGCAGTTCTTC.

This clone occurred a few times. The chain joins TRBV28 to TRBJ2-6, with 7 bases that match TRBD1. CDR1 and CDR2 (germline): MDHEN, SYDVKM. V lost 4 bases to trimming and J lost 2 bases; unmatched junction nucleotides: 5. The CDR3 is 16 residues long. The CDR3 bases are TGTGCCAGCAGTTCGCTCGGACAGGCTGGGGCCAACGTCCTGACTTTC. Amino acid sequence: CASSSLGQAGANVLTF.

The J gene is TRBJ1-5, the V gene TRBV6-1; D is unresolved. The CDR3 spans 14 residues. The germline CDR1 and CDR2 sequences are MNHNS and SASEGT. V lost 1 base to trimming and J lost 8 bases, with 12 bases between them. Written as DNA, the CDR3 is TGTGCCAGCAGTGAAGGGCCCCCCGGGGAGCCCCAGCATTTT. It yields the protein CASSEGPPGEPQHF.

The chain combines TRBV27 with TRBJ2-7; 10 nucleotides match TRBD1. The germline CDR1 and CDR2 sequences are MNHEY and SMNVEV (reference sequence). V was pared by 7 bases and J by 7 bases, with 10 bases of the junction left unmatched. CDR3 length: 14 residues. The CDR3 bases are TGTGCCAGCAAAACCGGGACAGGGGCGAGGGAGCAGTACTTC. Its translation: CASKTGTGAREQYF.

V is TRBV11-2 and J is TRBJ1-1; a weak D match, TRBD1 (5 bases). Germline V gene sequence: CDR1 SGHAT, CDR2 FQNNGV. The CDR3 is 11 residues long. Deletions cut 5 bases from V and 8 bases from J, with 9 bases between. The CDR3 DNA follows: TGTGCCAGCAGCCGGACACTAGAAGCTTTCTTT. Amino acid sequence: CASSRTLEAFF.

This clone occurred a few times. This chain connects TRBV5-1 to TRBJ1-6; 7 nucleotides match TRBD1. The CDR3 is 14 amino acids. V dropped 2 bases and J dropped 7; count of bases not matched to a gene: 3. CDR1 is SGHRS, CDR2 YFSETQ, per germline. The CDR3 spells CASSFDRENSPLHF. The CDR3 region has the DNA TGCGCCAGCAGCTTTGACAGGGAAAATTCACCCCTCCACTTT.

V usage is TRBV19 and J usage is TRBJ2-1, with 8 bases lining up with TRBD1. The trim removed 3 bases at V and 2 bases at J, leaving 6 bases unmatched. Germline CDR1 LNHDA, CDR2 SQIVND (reference sequence). The CDR3 runs to 16 residues. The CDR3 DNA reads as TGTGCCAGTAGTATCAAACGGACAGGGACCTACAATGAGCAGTTCTTC. Residues: CASSIKRTGTYNEQFF.

The gene calls are TRBV15 and TRBJ2-7, with 11 positions matching TRBD1. Germline assignment: CDR1 LNHNV and CDR2 YYDKDF (reference sequence). This CDR3 contains 16 residues. V trimming: 7 bases; J trimming: 0 bases; junction bases outside the gene matches: 8. CDR3 nucleotide sequence: TGTGCCACCACCCGAGGTGGGACAGGGGGCTCCTACGAGCAGTACTTC. It specifies CATTRGGTGGSYEQYF.

This clone was seen a few times. The J gene is TRBJ1-3, the V gene TRBV19; 7 nucleotides align to TRBD1. The CDR3 is 16 residues long. V was pared by 5 bases and J by 0 bases, with 7 bases of the junction left unmatched. CDR1 LNHDA and CDR2 SQIVND come from the germline V gene (reference sequence). CDR3 loop: CASSSNRGSSGNTIYF. The CDR3 bases are TGTGCCAGTAGTTCGAACAGGGGAAGCTCTGGAAACACCATATATTTT.

V usage is TRBV3-1 (or the pseudogene TRBV3-2) and J usage is TRBJ1-1, with D perhaps matching TRBD1 (5 bases). Trimming removed 2 bases from V and 4 bases from J, with 20 bases in between. Germline loops: CDR1 LGHDT, CDR2 YNNKEL (reference sequence). The CDR3 covers 17 residues. The CDR3 loop reads CASSQRRWGEGATEAFF. CDR3 DNA: TGTGCCAGCAGCCAACGTAGGTGGGGGGAGGGCGCCACTGAAGCTTTCTTT.

The chain recombines TRBV19 with TRBJ1-4; unclear D gene. V was clipped by 3 bases and J by 7 bases, with 6 bases between them. The CDR3 spans 12 residues. The germline gives CDR1 LNHDA, CDR2 SQIVND (reference sequence). DNA of the CDR3: TGTGCCAGTAGTATCCTAGGTGAAAAACTGTTTTTT. Translated: CASSILGEKLFF.

CDR3 bases: TGTGCCAGCTCACTGTCGGACAGGGGGCAAGGTGGCTACACCTTC. Translated: CASSLSDRGQGGYTF. The V gene is TRBV18, the J gene TRBJ1-2, with 11 bases that match TRBD1. The CDR3 spans 15 residues. V dropped 4 bases and J dropped 7; count of bases not matched to a gene: 8. Per the germline V gene, CDR1 is KGHSH and CDR2 is LQKENI.

This chain links TRBV7-2 with TRBJ2-1; D is perhaps TRBD2 (5 bases). CDR3 length: 14 amino acids. Trimming left V 4 bases short and J 4 bases short, with 11 bases between. Germline V CDR1 and CDR2: SGHTA, FQGNSA. The CDR3 protein is CASSWTPQYNEQFF. The CDR3, as DNA: TGTGCCAGCAGCTGGACTCCCCAGTACAATGAGCAGTTCTTC.

CDR3 sequence: CASSIRWGSGYEQYF. In DNA, the CDR3 is TGTGCCAGTAGTATCCGATGGGGCAGTGGCTACGAGCAGTACTTC. The chain employs TRBV19 and TRBJ2-7; a weak D match, TRBD1 (5 bases). The CDR3 loop spans 15 amino acids. In germline, CDR1 is LNHDA, CDR2 SQIVND (reference sequence). With 3 bases removed from V and 3 bases from J, the gap between germline ends came to 15 bases.

A single count supports this clone. V gene TRBV28 combines with J gene TRBJ1-2; TRBD1 matches 7 bases. The CDR3 consists of 12 residues. CDR1 is MDHEN and CDR2 is SYDVKM in the germline V gene. Unmatched junction bases numbered 10, after V lost 10 bases and J lost 8 bases. The CDR3, as DNA: TGTGCCACCAAGACAGGGCTGAGGGGCTACACCTTC. Residues: CATKTGLRGYTF.

V and J are TRBV4-1 and TRBJ1-2, with D hard to call. The CDR3 spans 12 residues. V was shortened by 0 bases and J by 8 bases, with 7 bases between the two germline ends. The germline V gene has CDR1 MGHRA and CDR2 YSYEKL. In DNA form, the CDR3 reads TGCGCCAGCAGCCAAGATTTAGAGGGCTACACCTTC. It specifies CASSQDLEGYTF.

V usage is TRBV7-9 and J usage is TRBJ1-2; TRBD1 might be the D (5 bases). The germline V gene encodes CDR1 SEHNR and CDR2 FQNEAQ (reference sequence). Trimming stripped 3 bases from V and 4 bases from J, with 12 bases between. The CDR3 is 14 residues long. The CDR3 nucleotides are TGTGCCAGCAGCTTCGGTACAGGCGCCTATGGCTACACCTTC. Translation: CASSFGTGAYGYTF.

This chain uses TRBV28 with TRBJ2-5; D may be TRBD1 (6 bases). V was pared by 4 bases and J by 7 bases, with 16 bases between. Germline V lookup: CDR1 MDHEN, CDR2 SYDVKM. This CDR3 comprises 14 residues. The CDR3 spells CASSSQGYRGTQYF. The CDR3 bases are TGTGCCAGCAGTTCGCAGGGGTACCGCGGGACCCAGTACTTC.

The chain couples TRBV19 to TRBJ2-1; TRBD1 is a possible D gene (6 bases). Per the germline V gene, CDR1 is LNHDA and CDR2 is SQIVND (reference sequence). V gave up 8 bases and J gave up 7 bases, with 18 bases separating them. This CDR3 contains 14 residues. This CDR3 reads CASADRILRNEQFF. The CDR3 bases are TGTGCCAGTGCCGACAGGATCCTACGGAATGAGCAGTTCTTC.

This clone has a handful of counts. V gene TRBV18 combines with J gene TRBJ1-2, with 9 nucleotides matching TRBD1. The V segment lost 0 bases and the J segment 8 bases; nucleotides outside the gene matches: 25. CDR3 length: 21 amino acids. CDR1 and CDR2 (germline): KGHSH, LQKENI. For the CDR3, the DNA is TGTGCCAGCTCACCACCGCCCGTCCATTACCGTCCCGGGACAGGGATAGAGGGCTACACCTTC. Amino acids: CASSPPPVHYRPGTGIEGYTF.

The chain is built from TRBV5-5 and TRBJ2-5; D is unresolved. The CDR3 spans 13 residues. Germline CDR1 SGHKS, CDR2 YYEKEE (reference sequence). The V and J ends lost 2 bases and 3 bases respectively, with 8 bases between them. CDR3 amino acids: CASSLWAEETQYF. CDR3 bases: TGTGCCAGCAGCTTATGGGCTGAAGAGACCCAGTACTTC.

The V gene is TRBV23-1, the J gene TRBJ1-2; TRBD1 might be the D (6 bases). TRBV23-1 is recorded as an ORF, its role being uncertain. Trimming removed 8 bases at V and 4 bases at J, with 8 bases between. The CDR3 is 11 residues long. The CDR3 sequence is CASPGVYGYTF. In DNA form, the CDR3 reads TGCGCCAGCCCAGGGGTCTATGGCTACACCTTC.

V usage is TRBV19 and J usage is TRBJ2-3; 7 bases line up with TRBD1. V lost 6 bases, J lost 2 bases, and 5 bases stayed unmatched. In germline, CDR1 is LNHDA, CDR2 SQIVND (reference sequence). The CDR3 consists of 14 residues. The CDR3 region has the DNA TGTGCCAGTAGAGGGACAGCCTACACAGATACGCAGTATTTT. Translated, it gives CASRGTAYTDTQYF.

V gene TRBV2 combines with J gene TRBJ2-1, with 9 bases identical to TRBD2. CDR3 length equals 12 residues. V trimming: 6 bases; J trimming: 7 bases; junction bases outside the gene matches: 1. Germline V gives CDR1 SNHLY, CDR2 FYNNEI. DNA for the CDR3: TGTGCCAGCAGGCTAGCGGGAAATGAGCAGTTCTTC. This sequence encodes CASRLAGNEQFF.